Detailed here is one TCR beta chain. Its specificity is unknown. PCR used 60 Vbeta primers and 13 Jbeta primers. Sequencing was performed with immunoSEQ multiplex PCR; in TCRdb, only in-frame clones are kept and a portion is missing. This repertoire shows more than 150,000 clones, around 76% found once; its top ten account for about 1.5%. In germline, CDR1 is MNHEY, CDR2 SMNVEV (reference sequence). This CDR3 is 14 amino acids long. V lost 6 bases and J lost 8; bases outside the gene matches: 10. This sample is part of a study of cytomegalovirus exposure and HLA in healthy donors. Findings and caveats of the study: Links to common viral pathogens appeared, in a later analysis, for several of the most significant clusters.

Sequenced: PBMCs. This chain uses TRBV27 with TRBJ1-2; 9 nucleotides align to TRBD1. The receptor's source is a middle-aged man in good health and CMV-seronegative. The CDR3, as DNA: TGTGCCAGCAGCCAGGGACAGGGAAGCGTCGGCTACACCTTC. It yields the protein CASSQGQGSVGYTF.